A selection of T cell receptor beta chains follows, all from one sample in a study of blood T cells in healthy people across ages. TCRdb passed the 5' RACE reads through MiXCR, listing each CDR3 protein once. The sample includes roughly 680,000 distinct CDR3 sequences, roughly half of them seen just once. The specimen sequenced was blood. The source of these receptors is a woman of 80 years or more in good health. The CDR3 runs from the conserved cysteine through the conserved F or W. D genes are given only for firm matches. Only some rows state a clone size, as once, few, many or a class for expanded clones.

v_gene,j_gene,abundance,d_gene,CDR3aa,CDR3nt
TRBV28,TRBJ2-5,-,-,CASSLWGGASTKETQYF,TGTGCCAGCAGTTTATGGGGGGGTGCCTCCACCAAAGAGACCCAGTACTTC
TRBV12-3/TRBV12-4,TRBJ2-1,-,-,CASSRVMPSSYNEQFF,TGTGCCAGCAGTCGAGTCATGCCCAGCTCCTACAATGAGCAGTTCTTC
TRBV20-1,TRBJ2-1,many,-,CSAKRSSYNEQFF,TGCAGTGCTAAACGCAGCTCCTACAATGAGCAGTTCTTC
TRBV11-1,TRBJ2-3,many,TRBD1,CASSLAGQGEFTDTQYF,TGTGCCAGCAGCTTAGCGGGACAGGGGGAATTCACAGATACGCAGTATTTT
TRBV6-6,TRBJ2-4,many,TRBD1,CASSYGGTGALAKNIQYF,TGTGCCAGCAGTTACGGAGGGACAGGGGCTCTAGCCAAAAACATTCAGTACTTC
TRBV30,TRBJ2-1,-,TRBD2,CAWSVQGLAGGPYEQFF,TGTGCCTGGAGTGTACAGGGACTAGCGGGAGGGCCTTATGAGCAGTTCTTC
TRBV7-9,TRBJ2-7,-,-,CASSGWGGRKFYEQYF,TGTGCCAGCAGCGGATGGGGAGGAAGAAAATTCTACGAGCAGTACTTC
TRBV6-2/TRBV6-3,TRBJ2-4,-,TRBD1,CASTGTGGRNIQYF,TGTGCCAGCACCGGGACAGGGGGTCGAAACATTCAGTACTTC
TRBV29-1,TRBJ2-5,-,-,CSVRGVEETQYF,TGCAGCGTTCGCGGAGTCGAAGAGACCCAGTACTTC
TRBV20-1,TRBJ2-1,many,-,CSAAEVSYNEQFF,TGCAGTGCTGCGGAGGTCTCCTACAATGAGCAGTTCTTC
TRBV20-1,TRBJ1-6,many,TRBD1,CSGGQGIDSPLHF,TGCAGTGGGGGACAGGGGATAGATTCACCCCTCCACTTT
TRBV7-2,TRBJ1-5,-,-,CASSLGGRHNQPQHF,TGTGCCAGCAGCTTAGGAGGACGCCACAATCAGCCCCAGCATTTT
TRBV4-3,TRBJ1-2,-,TRBD1,CASRDLGQNYGYTF,TGCGCCAGCAGGGACCTGGGACAGAACTATGGCTACACCTTC
TRBV27,TRBJ1-5,many,-,CASSFLGHQPQHF,TGTGCCAGCAGTTTCTTGGGTCATCAGCCCCAGCATTTT
TRBV5-5,TRBJ2-5,-,-,CASEGLEETQYF,TGTGCCAGCGAGGGCCTTGAAGAGACCCAGTACTTC
TRBV9,TRBJ2-2,-,TRBD2,CASSVAASGLVLGELFF,TGTGCCAGCAGCGTAGCGGCTAGCGGGTTGGTTTTGGGGGAGCTGTTTTTT
TRBV6-6,TRBJ1-2,-,-,CASSQTGRGGYTF,TGTGCCAGCAGCCAAACAGGGCGAGGTGGCTACACCTTC
TRBV7-3,TRBJ2-5,many,-,CASSSTRGEETQYF,TGTGCCAGCAGCTCGACCAGGGGGGAAGAGACCCAGTACTTC
TRBV6-2/TRBV6-3,TRBJ2-7,-,-,CASSYLQGSYEQYF,TGTGCCAGCAGTTACCTACAGGGCTCCTACGAGCAGTACTTC
TRBV6-6,TRBJ2-1,-,TRBD2,CAGSFNPSGKYNEQFF,TGTGCCGGCAGCTTCAATCCTAGCGGGAAGTACAATGAGCAGTTCTTC
TRBV2,TRBJ1-5,-,TRBD1,CASSWDGTGDQPQHF,TGTGCCAGCAGCTGGGACGGGACAGGGGATCAGCCCCAGCATTTT
TRBV3-1,TRBJ1-2,many,-,CASSHGNPYGYTF,TGTGCCAGCAGCCATGGAAACCCCTATGGCTACACCTTC
TRBV12-3/TRBV12-4,TRBJ2-2,few,-,CASSYPSGRAVGPGELFF,TGTGCCAGCAGCTACCCTAGTGGTCGGGCGGTAGGGCCCGGGGAGCTGTTTTTT
TRBV29-1,TRBJ2-4,many,TRBD1,CSAQTGAVAKNIQYF,TGCAGCGCCCAGACAGGGGCTGTAGCCAAAAACATTCAGTACTTC
TRBV25-1,TRBJ1-3,-,-,CASSDLLLQDGNTIYF,TGTGCCAGCAGTGACCTTCTCCTGCAGGATGGAAACACCATATATTTT
TRBV15,TRBJ1-2,-,-,CATSGQAANYGYTF,TGTGCCACCAGCGGCCAGGCAGCTAACTATGGCTACACCTTC
TRBV4-2,TRBJ2-7,many,-,CASSQREPPYEQYF,TGTGCCAGCAGCCAACGGGAGCCCCCCTACGAGCAGTACTTC
TRBV10-3,TRBJ2-5,-,TRBD1,CATIPTGYPQETQYF,TGTGCCACTATTCCGACAGGGTACCCTCAAGAGACCCAGTACTTC
TRBV20-1,TRBJ2-7,-,-,CSARGPVDHEQYF,TGCAGTGCCCGGGGACCGGTGGACCACGAGCAGTACTTC
TRBV10-3,TRBJ2-3,-,-,CAVTPGSGKGTDTQYF,TGTGCCGTCACCCCCGGGAGTGGAAAGGGCACAGATACGCAGTATTTT